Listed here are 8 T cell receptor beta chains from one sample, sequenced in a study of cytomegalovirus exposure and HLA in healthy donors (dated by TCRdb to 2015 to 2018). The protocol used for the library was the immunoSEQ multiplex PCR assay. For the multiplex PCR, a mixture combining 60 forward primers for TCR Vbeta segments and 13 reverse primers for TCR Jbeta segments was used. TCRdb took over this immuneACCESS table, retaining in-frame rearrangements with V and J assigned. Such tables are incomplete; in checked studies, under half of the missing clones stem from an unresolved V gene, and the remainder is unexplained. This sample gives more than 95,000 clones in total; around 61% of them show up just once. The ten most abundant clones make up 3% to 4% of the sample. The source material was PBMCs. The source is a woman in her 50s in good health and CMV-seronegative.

Here the CDR3 DNA reads TGTGCCAGCGGGGGGGCCGTCTACAATGAGCAGTTCTTC. This codes for CASGGAVYNEQFF. The V and J genes are TRBV6-5 and TRBJ2-1; a weak D match, TRBD2 (7 bases). The ends were cut back, 8 bases at V and 3 bases at J, with 11 bases in the middle. CDR1 is MNHEY, CDR2 SVGAGI, per germline. The length of the CDR3 is 13 residues.

CDR3 loop: CASSLGTSGRADEQFF. CDR3 nucleotides: TGTGCCAGCAGCTTAGGGACTAGCGGGAGGGCGGATGAGCAGTTCTTC. This rearrangement joins TRBV7-9 to TRBJ2-1; 15 positions agree with TRBD2. The CDR3 sequence is 16 residues long. Germline lookup yields CDR1 SEHNR and CDR2 FQNEAQ (reference sequence). After removal of 1 base from V and 8 bases from J, the junction contained 3 bases not matched to a gene.

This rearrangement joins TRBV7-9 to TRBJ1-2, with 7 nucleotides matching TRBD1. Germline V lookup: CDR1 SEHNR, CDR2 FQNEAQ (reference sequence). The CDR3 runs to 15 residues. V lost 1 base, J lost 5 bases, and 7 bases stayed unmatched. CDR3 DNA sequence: TGTGCCAGCAGCTTAGGGGGCGGGACAGCATATGGCTACACCTTC. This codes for CASSLGGGTAYGYTF.

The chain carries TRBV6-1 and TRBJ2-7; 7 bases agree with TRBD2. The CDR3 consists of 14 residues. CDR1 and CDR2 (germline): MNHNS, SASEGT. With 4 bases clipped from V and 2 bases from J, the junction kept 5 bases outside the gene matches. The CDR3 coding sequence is TGTGCCAGCAGTGGAGCGGGACTTGCCTACGAGCAGTACTTC. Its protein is CASSGAGLAYEQYF.

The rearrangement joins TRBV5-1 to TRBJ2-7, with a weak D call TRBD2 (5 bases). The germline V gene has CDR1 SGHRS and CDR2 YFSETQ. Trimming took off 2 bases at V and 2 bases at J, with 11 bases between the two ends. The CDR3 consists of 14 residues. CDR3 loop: CASSFGVRAYEQYF. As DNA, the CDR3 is TGCGCCAGCAGCTTCGGGGTTAGAGCCTACGAGCAGTACTTC.

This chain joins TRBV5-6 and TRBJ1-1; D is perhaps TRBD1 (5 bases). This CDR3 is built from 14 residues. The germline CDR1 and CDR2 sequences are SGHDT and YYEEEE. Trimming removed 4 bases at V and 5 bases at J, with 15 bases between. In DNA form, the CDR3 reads TGTGCCAGCAGCCCAAGGGCGCGGGGGACTGAAGCTTTCTTT. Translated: CASSPRARGTEAFF.

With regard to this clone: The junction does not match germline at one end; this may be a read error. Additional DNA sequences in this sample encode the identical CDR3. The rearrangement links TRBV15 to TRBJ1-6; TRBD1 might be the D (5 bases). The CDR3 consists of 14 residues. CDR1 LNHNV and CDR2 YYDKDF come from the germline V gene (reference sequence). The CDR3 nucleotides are TGCGCCACCAGCAGCCAGGGTTCCGTATCACCCCTCCACTTT. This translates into CATSSQGSVSPLHF.

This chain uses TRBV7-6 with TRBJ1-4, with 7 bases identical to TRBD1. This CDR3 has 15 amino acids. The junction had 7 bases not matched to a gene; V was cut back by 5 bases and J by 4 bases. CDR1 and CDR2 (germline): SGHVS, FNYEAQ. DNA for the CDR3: TGTGCCAGCAGCCCGTCGACAGGGCATAATGAAAAACTGTTTTTT. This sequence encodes CASSPSTGHNEKLFF.